The following is a T cell receptor beta chain sequence with its context. Germline loops: CDR1 SGHAT, CDR2 FQNNGV. The CDR3 covers 16 residues. The J segment lost 4 bases and the V segment lost 3 bases, leaving 10 bases of the junction unmatched. A J-beta primer mix and a sample-barcoded 5' primer were used in a second PCR of roughly 7 to 12 cycles. MiXCR, run by TCRdb on the 5' RACE reads, gives a single entry per CDR3 protein. The table includes about 570,000 distinct CDR3 sequences, 25% to 30% detected once. The sample comes from a study of blood T cells in healthy people across ages. Sequencing used blood. This TCR was sampled from a woman aged 70 to 79 in good health. V gene TRBV11-2 combines with J gene TRBJ2-5; 8 bases are shared with TRBD2. The CDR3 sequence is CASSLNRVGGGETQYF. CDR3 coding DNA: TGTGCCAGCAGCTTGAACCGGGTCGGGGGGGGAGAGACCCAGTACTTC.